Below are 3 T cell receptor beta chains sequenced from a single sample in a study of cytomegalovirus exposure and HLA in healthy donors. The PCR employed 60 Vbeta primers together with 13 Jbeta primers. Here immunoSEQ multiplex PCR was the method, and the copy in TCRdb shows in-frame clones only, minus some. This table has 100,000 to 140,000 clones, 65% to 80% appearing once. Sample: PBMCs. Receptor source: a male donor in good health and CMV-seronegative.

In nucleotides, the CDR3 is TGCGCCAGCAGCGTCACGGGGACAGGGGTCACCGGGGAGCTGTTTTTT. It encodes CASSVTGTGVTGELFF. This chain joins TRBV4-1 and TRBJ2-2, with 10 nucleotides matching TRBD1. The CDR3 sequence is 16 residues long. With 5 bases clipped from V and 4 bases from J, the junction kept 7 bases outside the gene matches. Germline V gives CDR1 MGHRA, CDR2 YSYEKL.

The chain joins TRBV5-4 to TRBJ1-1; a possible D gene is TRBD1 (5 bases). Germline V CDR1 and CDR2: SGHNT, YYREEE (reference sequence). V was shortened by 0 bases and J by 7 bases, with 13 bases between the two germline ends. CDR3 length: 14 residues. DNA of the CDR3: TGTGCCAGCAGCTTGGAGGCCCCCGGGGGTGAAGCTTTCTTT. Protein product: CASSLEAPGGEAFF.

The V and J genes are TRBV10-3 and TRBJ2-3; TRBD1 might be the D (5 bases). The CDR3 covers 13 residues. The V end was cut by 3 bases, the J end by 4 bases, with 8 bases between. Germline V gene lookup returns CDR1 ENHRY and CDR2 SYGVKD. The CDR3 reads CAISDRASDTQYF. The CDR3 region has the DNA TGTGCCATCAGTGACAGGGCTTCAGATACGCAGTATTTT.